The 6 T cell receptor beta chains in this list originate from one sample, sequenced in a study of blood T cells in healthy people across ages. A sample-barcoded 5' primer and a J-beta primer mix were used in a second PCR of roughly 6 to 11 cycles. TCRdb used MiXCR to reprocess the 5' RACE reads, holding one entry per CDR3 protein. Among about 630,000 distinct CDR3 sequences listed, under 25% were seen once. What was sequenced was blood. These TCRs come from a man between 65 and 85 years old in good health.

The chain couples TRBV20-1 to TRBJ2-3; tentatively, D is TRBD2 (6 bases). Germline V gene data show CDR1 as DFQATT and CDR2 as SNEGSKA (reference sequence). The CDR3 contains 13 residues. Trimming stripped 7 bases from V and 5 bases from J, with 16 bases between. This chain's CDR3 is CSGELGAGDTQYF. CDR3 coding DNA: TGCAGTGGGGAGCTGGGAGCGGGAGATACGCAGTATTTT.

The rearrangement uses TRBV7-3 and TRBJ2-1, with 8 bases matching TRBD2. With 5 bases clipped from V and 5 bases from J, the junction kept 5 bases outside the gene matches. There are 14 residues in the CDR3. Germline V gives CDR1 SGHTA, CDR2 FQGTGA. The CDR3 region has the DNA TGTGCCAGCAGCCCAGGGACTAGTAACAATGAGCAGTTCTTC. It is translated as CASSPGTSNNEQFF.

This clonotype was counted between two and nine times. The rearrangement links TRBV20-1 to TRBJ2-3, with D possibly being TRBD2 (5 bases). The CDR3 length is 15 residues. Germline CDR1 DFQATT, CDR2 SNEGSKA (reference sequence). Trimming took 7 bases from V and 0 from J, leaving 17 bases between them. This chain's CDR3 is CSVGAGFTSTDTQYF. The CDR3 region has the DNA TGCAGTGTTGGCGCGGGTTTCACTAGCACAGATACGCAGTATTTT.

This clonotype was recorded at least ten times. The gene calls are TRBV7-8 and TRBJ2-4; the D is unclear. The germline V gene has CDR1 SGHVS and CDR2 FQNEAQ. This CDR3 comprises 16 residues. The V end was cut by 4 bases, the J end by 0 bases, with 13 bases between. CDR3: CASSSRLALAKNIQYF. The CDR3 region has the DNA TGTGCCAGCAGCTCCAGACTTGCTCTAGCCAAAAACATTCAGTACTTC.

V usage is TRBV25-1 and J usage is TRBJ1-1; D gene ambiguous. The CDR3 length is 13 residues. The V gene's germline CDR1 is MGHDK and CDR2 SYGVNS. V lost 1 base and J 5 bases, leaving 8 bases between the germline ends. Written as DNA, the CDR3 is TGTGCCAGCAGTGAATTGGGGAGGACTGAAGCTTTCTTT. This sequence encodes CASSELGRTEAFF. Full variable domain (outside the CDR3, taken from reference TRBV25-1 and TRBJ1-1): EADIYQTPRYLVIGTGKKITLECSQTMGHDKMYWYQQDPGMELHLIHYSYGVNSTEKGDLSSESTVSRIRTEHFPLTLESARPSHTSQYLCASSELGRTEAFFGQGTRLTVV.

V usage is TRBV7-9 and J usage is TRBJ2-5; D possibly corresponds to TRBD1 (5 bases). V shed 7 bases and J shed 1 base, with 10 bases lying between them. The CDR3 runs to 13 residues. From germline, CDR1 is SEHNR and CDR2 FQNEAQ (reference sequence). The CDR3 sequence is CASTTGVQETQYF. The CDR3 DNA is TGTGCCAGCACTACAGGAGTCCAAGAGACCCAGTACTTC.